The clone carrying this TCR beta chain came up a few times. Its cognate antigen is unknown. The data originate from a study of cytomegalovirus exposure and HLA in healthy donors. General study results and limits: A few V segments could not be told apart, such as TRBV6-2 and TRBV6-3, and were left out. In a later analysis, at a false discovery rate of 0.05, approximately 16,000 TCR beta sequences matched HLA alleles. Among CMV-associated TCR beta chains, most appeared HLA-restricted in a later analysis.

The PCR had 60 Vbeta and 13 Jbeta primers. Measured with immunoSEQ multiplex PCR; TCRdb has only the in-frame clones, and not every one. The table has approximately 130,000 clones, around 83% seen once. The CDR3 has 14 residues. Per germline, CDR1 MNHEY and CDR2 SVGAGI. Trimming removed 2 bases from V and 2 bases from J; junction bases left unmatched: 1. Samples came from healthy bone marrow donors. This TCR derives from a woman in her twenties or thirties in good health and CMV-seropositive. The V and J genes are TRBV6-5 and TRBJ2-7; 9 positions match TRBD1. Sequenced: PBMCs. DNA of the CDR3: TGTGCCAGCAGTTACGGGACAGGGACCTACGAGCAGTACTTC. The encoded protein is CASSYGTGTYEQYF.